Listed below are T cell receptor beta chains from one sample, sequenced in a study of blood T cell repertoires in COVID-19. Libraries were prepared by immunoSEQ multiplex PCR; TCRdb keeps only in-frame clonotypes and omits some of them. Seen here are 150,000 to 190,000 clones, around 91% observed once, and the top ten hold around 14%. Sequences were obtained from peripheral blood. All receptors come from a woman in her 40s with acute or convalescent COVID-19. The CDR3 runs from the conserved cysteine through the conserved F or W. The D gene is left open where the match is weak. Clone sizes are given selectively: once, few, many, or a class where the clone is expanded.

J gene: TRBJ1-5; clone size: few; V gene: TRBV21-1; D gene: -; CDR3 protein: CASSKRAPGQGGSSPPQHF; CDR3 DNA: TGTGCCAGCAGCAAACGCGCCCCGGGACAGGGGGGGAGTTCACCCCCACAGCATTTT
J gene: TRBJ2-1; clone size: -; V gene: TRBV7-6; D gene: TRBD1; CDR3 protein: CASGLQRTGAYNEQFF; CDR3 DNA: TGTGCCAGCGGCCTACAAAGGACAGGGGCTTACAATGAGCAGTTCTTC
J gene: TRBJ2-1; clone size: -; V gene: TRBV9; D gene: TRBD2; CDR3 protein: CASSVGPSGSFYNEQFF; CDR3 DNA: TGTGCCAGCAGCGTAGGCCCTAGCGGGAGTTTTTACAATGAGCAGTTCTTC
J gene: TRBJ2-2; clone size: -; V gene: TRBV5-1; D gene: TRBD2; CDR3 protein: CASSWLAGGPTGELFF; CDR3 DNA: TGCGCCAGCAGCTGGCTAGCGGGGGGGCCGACCGGGGAGCTGTTTTTT
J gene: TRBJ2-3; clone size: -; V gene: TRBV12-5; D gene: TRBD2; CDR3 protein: CASGLVGLAGDTSDTQYF; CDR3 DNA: TGTGCTAGTGGTTTAGTGGGACTAGCGGGAGATACGTCAGATACGCAGTATTTT
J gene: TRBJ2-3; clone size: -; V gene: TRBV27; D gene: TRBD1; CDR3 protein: CASSFGTGITDTQYF; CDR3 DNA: TGTGCCAGCAGTTTCGGGACAGGGATCACAGATACGCAGTATTTT
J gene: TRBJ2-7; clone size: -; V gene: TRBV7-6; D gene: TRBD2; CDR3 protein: CASSLSVGLAAYEQYF; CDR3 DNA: TGTGCCAGCAGCTTGTCCGTGGGACTAGCGGCCTACGAGCAGTACTTC
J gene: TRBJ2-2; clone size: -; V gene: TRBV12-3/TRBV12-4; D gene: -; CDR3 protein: CASSRPAVVELFF; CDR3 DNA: TGTGCCAGCAGCCGACCCGCCGTCGTGGAGCTATTTTTT
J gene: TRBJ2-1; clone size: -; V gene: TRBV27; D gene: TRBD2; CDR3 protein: CASSLSLAGEGEQFF; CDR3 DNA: TGTGCCAGCAGTTTATCGTTAGCGGGAGAAGGTGAGCAGTTCTTC
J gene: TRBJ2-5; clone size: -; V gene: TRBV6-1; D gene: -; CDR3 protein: CASSETRGSLETQYF; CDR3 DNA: TGTGCCAGCAGTGAAACAAGGGGAAGCTTGGAGACCCAGTACTTC
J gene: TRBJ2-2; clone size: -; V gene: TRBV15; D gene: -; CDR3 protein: CATSREQANTGELFF; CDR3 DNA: TGTGCCACCAGCAGAGAACAGGCTAACACCGGGGAGCTGTTTTTT
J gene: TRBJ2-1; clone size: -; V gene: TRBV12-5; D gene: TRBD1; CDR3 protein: CASGITYRGETYNEQFF; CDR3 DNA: TGTGCTAGTGGTATAACCTACAGGGGTGAGACCTACAATGAGCAGTTCTTC
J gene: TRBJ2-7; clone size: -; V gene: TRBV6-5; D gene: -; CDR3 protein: CASSYGQPYEQYF; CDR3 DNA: TGTGCCAGCAGTTACGGGCAGCCCTACGAGCAGTACTTC
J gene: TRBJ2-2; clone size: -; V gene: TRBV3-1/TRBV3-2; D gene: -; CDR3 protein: CASSKSRQLTGELFF; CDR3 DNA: TGTGCCAGCAGCAAAAGTAGACAGCTCACCGGGGAGCTGTTTTTT
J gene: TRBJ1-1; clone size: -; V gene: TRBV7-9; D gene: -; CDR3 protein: CASSPTGGDTEAFF; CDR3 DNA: TGTGCCAGCAGCCCAACGGGGGGGGACACTGAAGCTTTCTTT
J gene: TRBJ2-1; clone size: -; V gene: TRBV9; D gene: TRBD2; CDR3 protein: CASSVSGRAHNEQFF; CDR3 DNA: TGTGCCAGCAGCGTTAGCGGGAGGGCCCACAATGAGCAGTTCTTC
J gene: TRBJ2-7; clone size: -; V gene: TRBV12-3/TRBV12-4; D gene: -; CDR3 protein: CASSLRGSEQYF; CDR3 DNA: TGTGCCAGCAGTTTACGAGGGAGCGAGCAGTACTTC
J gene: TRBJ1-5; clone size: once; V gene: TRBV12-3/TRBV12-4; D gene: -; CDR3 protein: CASEYGGNQPQHF; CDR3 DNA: TGTGCCAGCGAGTATGGAGGCAATCAGCCCCAGCATTTT
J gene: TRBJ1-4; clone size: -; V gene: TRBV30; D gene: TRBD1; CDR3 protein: CAWSVQGEKLFF; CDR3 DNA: TGTGCCTGGAGTGTACAGGGGGAAAAACTGTTTTTT
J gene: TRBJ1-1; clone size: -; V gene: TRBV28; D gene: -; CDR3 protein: CASSFSRQGAFF; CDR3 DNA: TGTGCCAGCAGTTTTTCCAGGCAGGGGGCTTTCTTT
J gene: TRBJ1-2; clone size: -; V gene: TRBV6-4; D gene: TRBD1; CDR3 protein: CASSDSWTGGDYYYGYTF; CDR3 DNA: TGTGCCAGCAGTGACTCCTGGACAGGGGGCGACTACTACTATGGCTACACCTTC
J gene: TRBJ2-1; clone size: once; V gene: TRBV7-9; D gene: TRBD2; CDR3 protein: CASSTGTSGSFYNEQFF; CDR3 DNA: TGTGCCAGCAGCACGGGGACTAGCGGGAGTTTCTACAATGAGCAGTTCTTC
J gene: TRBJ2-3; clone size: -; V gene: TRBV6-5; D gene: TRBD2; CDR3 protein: CASRLAGGPTDTQYF; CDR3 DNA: TGTGCCAGCAGACTAGCGGGAGGGCCCACAGATACGCAGTATTTT
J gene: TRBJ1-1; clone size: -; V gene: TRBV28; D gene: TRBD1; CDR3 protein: CAINSNRDRNNQGNTEAFF; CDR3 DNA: TGTGCCATCAACTCCAACCGGGACAGGAATAACCAGGGGAACACTGAAGCTTTCTTT
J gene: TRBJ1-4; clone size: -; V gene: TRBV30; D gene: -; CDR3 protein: CAWSTGSALINEKLFF; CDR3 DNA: TGTGCCTGGAGTACGGGGTCCGCTTTGATAAATGAAAAACTGTTTTTT
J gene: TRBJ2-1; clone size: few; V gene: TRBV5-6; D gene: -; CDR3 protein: CASSFVNNEQFF; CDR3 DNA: TGTGCCAGCAGCTTCGTAAACAATGAGCAGTTCTTC